These 28 T cell receptor beta chains share one sample of origin, sequenced in a study of T cells after yellow fever vaccination. TCRdb passed the 5' RACE reads through MiXCR, listing each CDR3 protein once. The data show some 290,000 distinct CDR3 sequences, about 11% seen once. The sample consisted of CD4+ T cells sorted from PBMCs, taken 45 days after the yellow fever booster vaccination. These receptors were obtained from a man between 18 and 35 years old who received the YFV17D yellow fever vaccine.

This clonotype was seen a few times. This sequence joins TRBV18 and TRBJ1-1; D unresolved. The germline V gene has CDR1 KGHSH and CDR2 LQKENI. The CDR3 spans 14 residues. Trimming cost V 6 bases and J 1 base, with 12 bases left between them. The CDR3 region has the DNA TGTGCCAGCTCTACAGAAGACGGGAACACTGAAGCTTTCTTT. Its translation: CASSTEDGNTEAFF.

The chain recombines TRBV6-2 or TRBV6-3 with TRBJ1-5; D gene ambiguous. This CDR3 region has 13 residues. Germline V CDR1 and CDR2: MNHEY, SVGEGT. Trimming pared 8 bases from V and 7 bases from J, leaving 15 bases between. CDR3 DNA: TGTGCCAGCGTTGGGGAGAGAAACCAGCCCCAGCATTTT. The encoded protein is CASVGERNQPQHF.

This clonotype was found many times. This rearrangement joins TRBV28 to TRBJ2-7; no clear D. V was pared by 4 bases and J by 0 bases, with 7 bases between. The CDR3 totals 13 residues. Germline-derived CDR1 and CDR2 are MDHEN and SYDVKM. CDR3 loop: CASSWGSSYEQYV. The CDR3 nucleotides read TGTGCCAGCAGTTGGGGTAGCTCCTACGAGCAGTACGTC.

This clonotype occurred many times. The V and J genes are TRBV4-1 and TRBJ1-1, with TRBD1 matching over 9 bases. Germline CDR1 is MGHRA and CDR2 is YSYEKL. CDR3 size: 15 residues. V trimming: 7 bases; J trimming: 3 bases; junction bases outside the gene matches: 9. CDR3 loop: CASTANRGLDTEAFF. CDR3 sequence (DNA): TGCGCCAGCACCGCCAACAGGGGGCTCGACACTGAAGCTTTCTTT.

The chain uses TRBV7-2 and TRBJ1-5; D unresolved. Germline V gene sequence: CDR1 SGHTA, CDR2 FQGNSA. CDR3 length equals 13 residues. V shed 5 bases and J shed 3 bases, with 8 bases lying between them. Written as DNA, the CDR3 is TGTGCCAGCAGCCCAAAATTCAATCAGCCCCAGCATTTT. Its translation: CASSPKFNQPQHF.

This clonotype has a handful of counts. The CDR3 DNA follows: TGCAGTGCCGAGGACCGAATGGGCAATCAGCCCCAGCATTTT. It encodes CSAEDRMGNQPQHF. The chain recombines TRBV20-1 with TRBJ1-5; D is undetermined. Trimming cost V 6 bases and J 2 bases, with 14 bases left between them. The CDR3 spans 14 residues. Germline V gene lookup returns CDR1 DFQATT and CDR2 SNEGSKA (reference sequence).

Many counts were recorded for this clonotype. The J gene is TRBJ1-5, the V gene TRBV29-1; 7 bases agree with TRBD1. V dropped 4 bases and J dropped 8; count of bases not matched to a gene: 8. Per the germline V gene, CDR1 is SQVTM and CDR2 is ANQGSEA. The CDR3 spans 13 residues. The CDR3, as DNA: TGCAGCGTTGGGCAGGGGGAAGGAAAGCCCCAGCATTTT. Translating gives CSVGQGEGKPQHF.

The chain carries TRBV21-1 and TRBJ2-7; the table's D call, TRBD1, has no DNA check behind it. TRBV21-1 is deemed a pseudogene. This CDR3 spans 16 amino acids. The CDR3 DNA reads TGTGCCAGCAGCCCTACGGCGGGGGCGGACTCCTACGAGCAGTACGTC. As protein: CASSPTAGADSYEQYV.

The chain uses TRBV12-2 and TRBJ2-7; TRBD1 is the table's D call, not checked against the DNA. TRBV12-2 is a pseudogene. CDR3 length: 12 residues. The CDR3 loop reads CASRCWTGEQYV. The CDR3 nucleotides are TGTGCAAGTCGCTGTTGGACAGGCGAGCAGTACGTC.

This clonotype showed up just once. The chain is built from TRBV20-1 and TRBJ2-3; D ambiguous. Trimming took 3 bases from V and 0 from J, leaving 10 bases between them. The CDR3 has 14 residues. The germline V gene has CDR1 DFQATT and CDR2 SNEGSKA (reference sequence). CDR3 nucleotides: TGCAGTGCTAGCGCTCCCAGAAGCACAGATACGCAGTATTTT. The encoded protein is CSASAPRSTDTQYF.

This clonotype was counted only a few times. The chain links TRBV4-1 to TRBJ2-2; D remains ambiguous. This CDR3 has 15 amino acids. V lost 0 bases to trimming and J lost 1 base, with 6 bases between them. Germline loops: CDR1 MGHRA, CDR2 YSYEKL. The CDR3 DNA is TGCGCCAGCAGCCAAGACCCGGGGAACACCGGGGAGCTGTTTTTT. Translation: CASSQDPGNTGELFF.

This clonotype has at least ten counts. The chain combines TRBV7-9 with TRBJ2-5; maybe TRBD2 (6 bases). From germline, CDR1 is SEHNR and CDR2 FQNEAQ (reference sequence). CDR3 length equals 14 residues. V lost 6 bases, J lost 1 base, and 12 bases lay in between. CDR3 region: CASREGTVQETQYF. The CDR3 DNA reads TGTGCCAGCAGGGAGGGGACGGTCCAAGAGACCCAGTACTTC. The full variable domain, with the rest looked up from reference TRBV7-9 and TRBJ2-5, is DTGVSQNPRHKITKRGQNVTFRCDPISEHNRLYWYRQTLGQGPEFLTYFQNEAQLEKSRLLSDRFSAERPKGSFSTLEIQRTEQGDSAMYLCASREGTVQETQYFGPGTRLLVL.

The chain has TRBV10-3 and TRBJ1-5; D is possibly TRBD1 (5 bases). V lost 4 bases and J lost 11, with 15 bases in between. Per germline, CDR1 ENHRY and CDR2 SYGVKD. The CDR3 totals 13 residues. The CDR3 sequence is CAISVDGGRAQHF. For the CDR3, the DNA is TGTGCCATCAGTGTCGATGGGGGTAGAGCCCAGCATTTT.

This clonotype was found a few times. This sequence joins TRBV9 and TRBJ2-2; D is undetermined. The germline V gene has CDR1 SGDLS and CDR2 YYNGEE. This CDR3 is 15 amino acids long. Trimming removed 6 bases at V and 2 bases at J, with 14 bases between. The CDR3 region has the DNA TGTGCCAGCACGCGATTGGGGTTAAACACCGGGGAGCTGTTTTTT. Amino acids: CASTRLGLNTGELFF.

This clonotype has only a few counts. The chain uses TRBV5-1 and TRBJ1-1, with D possibly TRBD1 on 5 matching bases. The CDR3 contains 14 residues. V shed 0 bases and J shed 4 bases, with 10 bases lying between them. The germline V gene encodes CDR1 SGHRS and CDR2 YFSETQ. CDR3 amino acids: CASSLGLGGTEAFF. The CDR3 nucleotides are TGCGCCAGCAGCTTGGGGTTGGGGGGCACTGAAGCTTTCTTT.

This chain links TRBV7-8 with TRBJ1-1; 8 bases line up with TRBD1. Germline V gene sequence: CDR1 SGHVS, CDR2 FQNEAQ. Unmatched junction bases numbered 7, after V lost 1 base and J lost 6 bases. The CDR3 has 15 residues. The CDR3 here is CASSLGDRPSAEAFF. The CDR3 coding sequence is TGTGCCAGCAGCTTAGGGGACAGGCCTAGCGCTGAAGCTTTCTTT.

The V gene is TRBV20-1, the J gene TRBJ2-1, with TRBD2 identical over 11 bases. Losses at the gene ends were 5 bases for V and 2 bases for J; bases not matched to a gene: 5. The CDR3 spans 15 residues. The germline V gene encodes CDR1 DFQATT and CDR2 SNEGSKA (reference sequence). Written as DNA, the CDR3 is TGCAGTGCTTATCTAGCGGGGGGTACCTACAATGAGCAGTTCTTC. Translating it yields CSAYLAGGTYNEQFF.

This clonotype came up a few times. This rearrangement joins TRBV5-8 to TRBJ1-2; D unresolved. The germline CDR1 and CDR2 sequences are SGHTS and YDEGEE. This CDR3 is built from 13 residues. V gave up 4 bases and J gave up 3 bases, with 10 bases separating them. CDR3 DNA: TGTGCCAGCAGCACAAGGGTGTACTATGGCTACACCTTC. This codes for CASSTRVYYGYTF.

The rearrangement joins TRBV5-1 to TRBJ2-1; D unclear. Trimming removed 3 bases at V and 5 bases at J, with 15 bases between. The CDR3 consists of 15 residues. Germline V gene lookup returns CDR1 SGHRS and CDR2 YFSETQ. The CDR3 region is CASSSRASAHNEQFF. The CDR3 nucleotides read TGCGCCAGCAGCTCAAGGGCCAGCGCTCACAATGAGCAGTTCTTC.

This clonotype was counted at least ten times. The genes are TRBV4-3 and TRBJ2-5; 13 bases match TRBD2. The V segment lost 2 bases and the J segment 2 bases; nucleotides outside the gene matches: 2. Germline V gene data show CDR1 as LGHNA and CDR2 as YSLEER. This CDR3 region has 16 residues. The CDR3 DNA is TGCGCCAGCAGCCAAAGGACTAGCGGGGGTCAAGAGACCCAGTACTTC. Amino acid sequence: CASSQRTSGGQETQYF.

The chain has TRBV4-3 and TRBJ1-2; no reliable D call. Germline V gives CDR1 LGHNA, CDR2 YSLEER. V was cut by 0 bases and J by 5 bases, with 10 bases left in between. The length of the CDR3 is 14 residues. The CDR3 DNA reads as TGCGCCAGCAGCCAAGAACACCTCGAGTATGGCTACACCTTC. Translated: CASSQEHLEYGYTF.

This clonotype showed up just a few times. DNA for the CDR3: TGCAGTGGCCTGGACAGGGGAGCAGAAGCTTTCTTT. Protein product: CSGLDRGAEAFF. The chain employs TRBV20-1 and TRBJ1-1; 9 bases match TRBD1. CDR3 size: 12 residues. From germline, CDR1 is DFQATT and CDR2 SNEGSKA (reference sequence). Unmatched junction bases numbered 8, after V lost 7 bases and J lost 8 bases.

This chain's CDR3 is CASSASGNEKLFF. CDR3 bases: TGCGCCAGCAGCGCCAGCGGGAATGAAAAACTGTTTTTT. The rearrangement uses TRBV5-1 and TRBJ1-4; D gene ambiguous. Germline CDR1 SGHRS, CDR2 YFSETQ. V gave up 4 bases and J gave up 5 bases, with 9 bases separating them. This CDR3 comprises 13 residues. The variable domain in full, with the rest retrieved from reference TRBV5-1 and TRBJ1-4, is KAGVTQTPRYLIKTRGQQVTLSCSPISGHRSVSWYQQTPGQGLQFLFEYFSETQRNKGNFPGRFSGRQFSNSRSEMNVSTLELGDSALYLCASSASGNEKLFFGSGTQLSVL.

The V and J genes are TRBV5-1 and TRBJ1-1; no clear D gene. Germline CDR1 and CDR2: SGHRS and YFSETQ. The CDR3 has 15 amino acids. V lost 0 bases, J lost 1 base, and 10 bases lay in between. CDR3 in amino acids: CASSLVGAPNTEAFF. The CDR3 region has the DNA TGCGCCAGCAGCTTGGTCGGAGCCCCGAACACTGAAGCTTTCTTT.

This clonotype has only a few counts. The chain couples TRBV3-1 to TRBJ2-1; the match to TRBD2 covers 10 bases. J gave up 0 bases and V 4 bases, and 15 bases lay outside the gene matches. The CDR3 is 20 residues long. Germline CDR1 and CDR2: LGHDT and YNNKEL (reference sequence). The CDR3 loop reads CASSPRPQRGGHSSYNEQFF. CDR3 in DNA: TGTGCCAGCAGCCCGCGTCCCCAGCGGGGGGGCCACAGCTCCTACAATGAGCAGTTCTTC.

This clonotype turned up a few times. The gene calls are TRBV4-1 and TRBJ2-2; no reliable D call. Deletions cut 4 bases from V and 2 bases from J, with 8 bases between. The CDR3 extends over 14 amino acids. Germline assignment: CDR1 MGHRA and CDR2 YSYEKL. The CDR3 DNA follows: TGCGCCAGCAGCCCCCCATCCAACACCGGGGAGCTGTTTTTT. As protein: CASSPPSNTGELFF.

This clonotype appeared a single time. The rearrangement links TRBV25-1 to TRBJ1-6; 8 positions agree with TRBD1. The ends lost 6 bases at V and 13 bases at J; junction bases unmatched: 8. The CDR3 is made up of 13 amino acids. The germline V gene has CDR1 MGHDK and CDR2 SYGVNS. This chain's CDR3 is CASSEQGGSPLHF. The CDR3 DNA is TGTGCCAGCAGCGAACAGGGGGGAAGTCCCCTCCACTTT.

This clonotype was found many times. The chain uses TRBV27 and TRBJ2-7; D is undetermined. Germline CDR1 and CDR2: MNHEY and SMNVEV (reference sequence). The CDR3 loop spans 13 amino acids. The V end was cut by 10 bases, the J end by 3 bases, with 16 bases between. The CDR3 DNA reads as TGTGCCATTGCGACTTCGGGTGGCTACGAGCAGTACGTC. Protein product: CAIATSGGYEQYV.